This TCR beta chain was profiled in a study of vaccination and CD4 T cells after COVID-19. Study-level information: Six males and four females, two of them Hispanic, were enrolled as convalescents. Samples from a few convalescent patients were taken at day 14 and days 161 to 241 post-vaccination.

Per the germline V gene, CDR1 is MGHRA and CDR2 is YSYEKL. The CDR3 totals 15 residues. J was trimmed by 5 bases and V by 2 bases; bases with no gene match: 7. Described time point: late sampling 161 to 241 days after vaccination in three convalescent patients. Treatment reported: roughly 10-day PBMC culture with coronavirus spike peptide pools or control peptides (ViraFEST assay). Each well held over 1.5 million PBMCs in IL-2 (10 IU/ml) medium with roughly 9.7 ug/ml peptide pools. At the Johns Hopkins FTIC core, DNA taken from cultured CD4+ T cells was sequenced by way of the Oncomine TCR Beta short-read assay. Extraction of genomic DNA was performed on cultured CD4+ T cells. TCRdb passed the PCR reads through MiXCR, listing each CDR3 protein once. This sample has about 21,000 distinct CDR3 sequences, with around 39% found just once. A word on this clonotype: What it binds is not known.

Sequencing used CD4+ T cells from blood, cultured in vitro, obtained about 7 months after SARS-CoV-2 vaccination. This chain uses TRBV4-1 with TRBJ1-1; TRBD1 matches 8 bases. This sequence was found in a human donor who had recovered from COVID-19. DNA for the CDR3: TGCGCCAGCAGCCAACAGGGGGCGGCGCGGACTGAAGCTTTCTTT. This translates into CASSQQGAARTEAFF.